The rows below give T cell receptor beta chains drawn from one sample of a study of shared clonotypes between healthy human individuals. Profiling relied on immunoSEQ multiplex PCR, and the TCRdb table lists in-frame clones only, not all of them. Of roughly 2.5 million clones listed, about 92% are singletons. The sequenced sample consisted of naive CD4+ T cells sorted from blood. Source of these receptors: a man aged 18 to 35 in good health. Each CDR3 is given with its conserved first and last residue. Each record gives: CDR3 DNA, CDR3 protein, J gene, D gene, clone size, V gene. The D gene is left open where the match is weak. The size entry is marked missing in some rows and otherwise reads once, few, many or a size class.

TGTGCCTGGAGCCCCTCCGGGACAGGGGTTGGGCAGTACTTC CAWSPSGTGVGQYF TRBJ2-7 TRBD1 NA TRBV30
TGTGCCAGCAGCCAAGGCGTTAGCTACGAGCAGTACTTC CASSQGVSYEQYF TRBJ2-7 NA NA TRBV14
TGTGCCAGCAGCTCGCCCGGCCTCTCGACAGGGGTCACCGGGGAGCTGTTTTTT CASSSPGLSTGVTGELFF TRBJ2-2 TRBD1 NA TRBV7-3
TGTGCCAGCAGCAGAACGGGACAGGTAGGGGCCAACGTCCTGACTTTC CASSRTGQVGANVLTF TRBJ2-6 TRBD1 NA TRBV7-9
TGCGCCAGCAGCTTTACCACTTCATGGGGCACAGGGGAGCTGTTTTTT CASSFTTSWGTGELFF TRBJ2-2 NA NA TRBV5-1
TGTGCCATCTCGGGGGGAGGCGAGCAGTACTTC CAISGGGEQYF TRBJ2-7 TRBD2 NA TRBV10-3
TGTGCCATCAGTGAGCAGAGGGCAGATCTAGCCAAAAACATTCAGTACTTC CAISEQRADLAKNIQYF TRBJ2-4 NA NA TRBV10-3
TGTGCCAGCAGCCGGGGACTAGCGGGAGGAGAGGAGACCCAGTACTTC CASSRGLAGGEETQYF TRBJ2-5 TRBD2 NA TRBV11-2
TGTGCCAGCTCACCACCGTGGACAGGGGGCATGGGCTACACCTTC CASSPPWTGGMGYTF TRBJ1-2 TRBD1 NA TRBV18
TGTGCCAGCAGCCAAACGACTAGCGGGGGGGCCTACAATGAGCAGTTCTTC CASSQTTSGGAYNEQFF TRBJ2-1 TRBD2 NA TRBV4-2
TGCGCCAGCAGCTTTACTGACAGGGACTATGGCTACACCTTC CASSFTDRDYGYTF TRBJ1-2 TRBD1 NA TRBV5-1
TGCGCCAGCAGCTTTACGGGACAGGGGGTAAATGAGCAGTTCTTC CASSFTGQGVNEQFF TRBJ2-1 TRBD1 NA TRBV5-1
TGTGCCAGCAGCCTTCTAGCGGGAGCGTCAGATACGCAGTATTTT CASSLLAGASDTQYF TRBJ2-3 TRBD2 NA TRBV7-2
TGCGCCAGCAGCTTAGGCGGGGTCTCCTACAATGAGCAGTTCTTC CASSLGGVSYNEQFF TRBJ2-1 NA NA TRBV5-1
TGTGCCAGCACCCGGAGGCAGATATCAAACTCACCCCTCCACTTT CASTRRQISNSPLHF TRBJ1-6 NA NA TRBV5-6
TGTGCCAGTATCCCCGGTGACACTGAAGCTTTCTTT CASIPGDTEAFF TRBJ1-1 NA few TRBV19
TGTGCCAGCAGGGGGACTAGCGGGGGGGCAGATACGCAGTATTTT CASRGTSGGADTQYF TRBJ2-3 TRBD2 NA TRBV28
TGTGCCTGGTCGGGCCGCCAGGATAGTGAAGCTTTCTTT CAWSGRQDSEAFF TRBJ1-1 NA NA TRBV30
TGTGCCAGCAGCGTAGATGTGGGGGCCGGGAACATTCAGTACTTC CASSVDVGAGNIQYF TRBJ2-4 NA NA TRBV9
TGTGCCAGCAGTGAAAGACAGTATAATGAAAAACTGTTTTTT CASSERQYNEKLFF TRBJ1-4 NA NA TRBV25-1
TGTGCCAGCAAAGGGGAGAGGGGGGACACCGGGGAGCTGTTTTTT CASKGERGDTGELFF TRBJ2-2 NA NA TRBV2
TGTGCCAGCAGCTTAGTGACGGGGACAGATACGCAGTATTTT CASSLVTGTDTQYF TRBJ2-3 NA NA TRBV5-6
TGTGCCAGCAGTTACGGGAGACCCTACGAGCAGTACTTC CASSYGRPYEQYF TRBJ2-7 NA NA TRBV28
TGTGCCAGCAGCGTAGGTGTGGGGCAATCCTACGAGCAGTACTTC CASSVGVGQSYEQYF TRBJ2-7 NA NA TRBV9
TGTGCCATCAGTTTTAGCGGGGGGGGCACAGATACGCAGTATTTT CAISFSGGGTDTQYF TRBJ2-3 TRBD2 NA TRBV10-3
TGCGCCAGCAGCTTGTCCCTGAACCCTCTGAGCTCTGGAAACACCATATATTTT CASSLSLNPLSSGNTIYF TRBJ1-3 NA NA TRBV5-1
TGTGCCTGGAGTCACGGGGACAGGTCTAATCAGCCCCAGCATTTT CAWSHGDRSNQPQHF TRBJ1-5 TRBD1 few TRBV30
TGTGCCAGCAGCAAGAACCAGGGTTCAACTAATGAAAAACTGTTTTTT CASSKNQGSTNEKLFF TRBJ1-4 NA NA TRBV21-1
TGCAGTGCTAGAAGGGCAGGTACGCAGTATTTT CSARRAGTQYF TRBJ2-3 NA NA TRBV20-1
TGTGCCAGCAGCTTGAGCCCGGGCGGCTATGGCTACACCTTC CASSLSPGGYGYTF TRBJ1-2 NA NA TRBV5-6
TGTGCCACCAGCAGGGGAGGGAGTGGGGAAACTGAAGCTTTCTTT CATSRGGSGETEAFF TRBJ1-1 NA NA TRBV15
TGCGCCAGCAGTACCGGGACATCTGGGAGCTCCTATAATTCACCCCTCCACTTT CASSTGTSGSSYNSPLHF TRBJ1-6 NA NA TRBV10-2
TGCGCCAGCAGTTCGGCTCTAGCGGCCTCCACAGATACGCAGTATTTT CASSSALAASTDTQYF TRBJ2-3 TRBD2 NA TRBV5-1
TGTGCCAGCAGCTTGGCAGATCTAAGCTCCTACGAGCAGTACTTC CASSLADLSSYEQYF TRBJ2-7 NA NA TRBV5-6
TGTGCCTGGAGTGCGACACGTCCGGGAGGGCGCGGTTCCGAGCAGTACTTC CAWSATRPGGRGSEQYF TRBJ2-7 TRBD2 NA TRBV30
TGTGCCAGCAGCTCCCACCGGGACCGCGCCTTCTACGAGCAGTACTTC CASSSHRDRAFYEQYF TRBJ2-7 NA once TRBV7-6
TGTGCCAGCAGAGGCCCTACCTACGAGCAGTACTTC CASRGPTYEQYF TRBJ2-7 NA few TRBV27
TGCGCCAGCAGCTTGGTCGGAGCTTCCAGTTTCCAAGAGACCCAGTACTTC CASSLVGASSFQETQYF TRBJ2-5 NA NA TRBV5-1
TGTGCCAGCAGTGAATCCGGGACACCATACGAGCAGTACTTC CASSESGTPYEQYF TRBJ2-7 NA NA TRBV6-1
TGTGCCAGCACCCCCGAAGAGGGGGCGCGGGGCAATCAGCCCCAGCATTTT CASTPEEGARGNQPQHF TRBJ1-5 TRBD1 NA TRBV2
TGCAGCACGCGAGAGGGGACAGGGTACACCTTC CSTREGTGYTF TRBJ1-2 TRBD1 once TRBV29-1
TGCGCCAGCAGCTTGGCAAGCGGGAGGGCCGGAGAGACCCAGTACTTC CASSLASGRAGETQYF TRBJ2-5 TRBD2 NA TRBV5-1
TGTGCCAGCAGCTTAGATAGTCTTGCGGGAGGGCCGGGCACCGGGGAGCTGTTTTTT CASSLDSLAGGPGTGELFF TRBJ2-2 TRBD2 NA TRBV7-8
TGTGCCAGCGGGGTGGGCGGCTACACCTTC CASGVGGYTF TRBJ1-2 NA NA TRBV2
TGTGCCAGCAGCCCTAGCGGGGCCTACGAGCAGTACTTC CASSPSGAYEQYF TRBJ2-7 TRBD2 NA TRBV7-6
TGTGCCAGCAGCTCTTGGACAGGAGACTATGGCTACACCTTC CASSSWTGDYGYTF TRBJ1-2 TRBD1 once TRBV7-2
TGCAGCGTTGTTGGGGTCACTGAAGCTTTCTTT CSVVGVTEAFF TRBJ1-1 NA once TRBV29-1
TGTGCCAGCAGGACGGACGGGACAGACAATCAGCCCCAGCATTTT CASRTDGTDNQPQHF TRBJ1-5 TRBD1 NA TRBV6-6
TGCGCCAGCAGCTTGTTAGCAGGGTCGAACATGGAGCTGTTTTTT CASSLLAGSNMELFF TRBJ2-2 NA NA TRBV5-1
TGTGCCAGCAGCCCTACGGACAGGGTTTGGCAAGAGACCCAGTACTTC CASSPTDRVWQETQYF TRBJ2-5 TRBD1 NA TRBV27
TGTGCCAGCAGCGTAGGGCTAGCGCAAGCCACAGATACGCAGTATTTT CASSVGLAQATDTQYF TRBJ2-3 NA NA TRBV9
TGTGCCAGCAGTGGACAGGGTCTCAATGGCTACACCTTC CASSGQGLNGYTF TRBJ1-2 TRBD1 NA TRBV6-5
TGTGCCAGCTCACTGCAAATGGAGGGCGGTGAGCAGTTCTTC CASSLQMEGGEQFF TRBJ2-1 NA NA TRBV18